A selection of T cell receptor beta chains follows, all from one sample in a study of shared clonotypes between healthy human individuals. Clones were read by immunoSEQ multiplex PCR, and TCRdb kept only the in-frame ones, dropping some. The data show about 300,000 clones, around 74% seen once. Sequencing input: memory CD4+ T cells sorted from blood. These TCRs come from a man younger than 45 in good health. CDR3s leave out the opening cysteine and the closing phenylalanine or tryptophan. The listing skips clone size in some rows; elsewhere it reads once, few, many or a size class.

V	J	size	CDR3
TRBV7-2	TRBJ2-3	-	ASSYGTEGFTDTQY
TRBV28	TRBJ2-7	-	ASSFPTGASHEQY
TRBV28	TRBJ1-4	-	ASSVEGAVVEKLF
TRBV9	TRBJ2-3	many	ASSGSGGRERADTQY
TRBV28	TRBJ2-7	few	ASSYRIEQY
TRBV2	TRBJ2-3	once	ASRPSSGMGADTQY
TRBV15	TRBJ2-7	-	ATSRSTVDEQY
TRBV11-2	TRBJ2-5	-	ASSFLETQY
TRBV6-6	TRBJ2-7	-	ASRLQGGAYEQY
TRBV2	TRBJ2-1	-	ASSGLGGSSYNEQF
TRBV6-1	TRBJ1-3	-	ASTRRGVSGNTIY
TRBV11-2	TRBJ1-1	once	ASSLEFPGTEAF
TRBV5-1	TRBJ2-1	-	ASSKTGTSGNNEQF
TRBV14	TRBJ1-2	-	ASSQVGREDYGYT
TRBV11-2	TRBJ2-2	-	ASSLGDGGELF
TRBV9	TRBJ2-7	-	ASSREAGVINEQY
TRBV7-9	TRBJ2-3	once	ASSLASASGSSTDTQY
TRBV9	TRBJ2-5	-	ASSQRAEETQY
TRBV5-4	TRBJ1-2	-	ASSSQYNYGYT
TRBV5-1	TRBJ2-5	-	ASSLVAAGELAQY